This passage covers 2 T cell receptor beta chains from one sample sequenced in a study of regulatory T cells in long-lasting Graves disease. In building TCR beta libraries, iRepertoire HTBI primers were used together with Arm-PCR of CDR3 regions. One entry per CDR3 protein results from TCRdb running MiXCR on the multiplex PCR reads. The repertoire holds 350,000 to 500,000 distinct CDR3 sequences, with about a sixth as singletons. Time point meaning: newly diagnosed GD, antithyroid drugs for less than 3 months. PBMC RNA was the source of the TCR library. A further study also used this sample, focusing on T cells in Graves' hyperthyroidism and ophthalmopathy.

This sample comprised peripheral blood mononuclear cells (PBMCs), obtained at new diagnosis, from a patient treated with antithyroid drugs. The receptors originated from a woman aged 30 to 39 with Graves disease.

In its sample, this clonotype was seen many times. The chain combines TRBV20-1 with TRBJ2-3, with D tentatively TRBD2 (5 bases). This CDR3 has 15 amino acids. The V gene's germline CDR1 is DFQATT and CDR2 SNEGSKA (reference sequence). Trimming shortened V by 0 bases and J by 7 bases, and 17 bases separated the two germline ends. DNA of the CDR3: TGCAGTGCTAGAGATCGGTGGGAGTGGCGCCATACGCAGTATTTT. This translates into CSARDRWEWRHTQYF.

This clonotype was observed many times. The chain couples TRBV28 to TRBJ2-1; TRBD1 aligns across 9 bases. The germline V gene encodes CDR1 MDHEN and CDR2 SYDVKM. The CDR3 is 16 residues long. With V trimmed by 2 bases and J by 5 bases, 7 bases remained unmatched. CDR3 loop: CASSLTGQGLHNEQFF. CDR3 sequence (DNA): TGTGCCAGCAGTTTAACGGGACAGGGACTACACAATGAGCAGTTCTTC.